At least ten counts were recorded for the clone carrying this TCR beta chain. Its antigen remains unidentified. This specimen comes from a study of T cells in Graves' hyperthyroidism and ophthalmopathy. Study-wide findings and caveats: Also found in blood were most expanded thyroid clonotypes above 0.001. Ophthalmopathy was predicted by the model a median of approximately six months ahead of onset.

Germline V gene sequence: CDR1 LGHNA, CDR2 YNFKEQ. V was trimmed by 1 base and J by 5 bases, leaving 11 bases between them. The CDR3 totals 14 residues. Amplification of TCR beta CDR3 regions was performed using RNA transcripts as template. TCR CDR3 underwent first-round RT-PCR with the HTBI primer set. TCRdb used MiXCR to reprocess the multiplex PCR reads, holding one entry per CDR3 protein. Of roughly 570,000 distinct CDR3 sequences in the sample, about 45% were seen once. The sequenced sample was peripheral blood or thyroid tissue (not recorded which). The chain couples TRBV4-2 to TRBJ1-1; weak D call: TRBD1 (6 bases). The origin of this receptor is an adult woman with Graves' disease, either hyperthyroidism or ophthalmopathy (not recorded which). In DNA form, the CDR3 reads TGTGCCAGCAGCCAAGTGAGGGGGGGAACTGAAGCTTTCTTT. The encoded protein is CASSQVRGGTEAFF.